This record looks at one T cell receptor beta chain sequence and its context. These data belong to a study of OX40 agonist ivuxolimab in advanced cancers. Study details: Patients received intravenous ivuxolimab every 2 weeks at 0.01 to 10 mg/kg.

The CDR3 spans 13 residues. V gave up 4 bases and J gave up 7 bases, with 12 bases separating them. Looked up from germline, CDR1 is SGDLS and CDR2 is YYNGEE. Profiling relied on immunoSEQ multiplex PCR, and the TCRdb table lists in-frame clones only, not all of them. The sample records fewer than 60,000 clones, about 85% being singletons. This receptor was identified in an adult with an advanced solid tumor such as melanoma, head and neck, liver or kidney cancer. Sequencing was performed on CD4+ or CD8+ T cells sorted from blood, taken in a trial of the OX40 agonist ivuxolimab. The chain recombines TRBV9 with TRBJ2-1; the D gene is possibly TRBD1 (6 bases). Here the CDR3 DNA reads TGTGCCAGCAGCTCACAGGGATCGAATGAGCAGTTCTTC. This gives the protein CASSSQGSNEQFF.